The T cell receptor (beta chain) under discussion was sequenced for a study of type 1 regulatory T cells. Overall study: This in vitro CD4 product, T-allo10, is enriched for Tr1 cells and alloantigen-specific.

Germline lookup yields CDR1 SGHNT and CDR2 YYREEE (reference sequence). V was pared by 4 bases and J by 8 bases, with 11 bases of the junction left unmatched. This CDR3 is 15 amino acids long. This clonotype was observed a handful of times. What it recognizes is unknown. TCRdb passed the reads through MiXCR, listing each CDR3 protein once. The sample yields thousands of distinct CDR3 sequences, 27% seen once. Material for sequencing was cultured T cells, either the whole culture or a sorted T cell fraction (not recorded which). Described subset: Tr1-enriched cell product generated in vitro against host alloantigens. The sequence was obtained from a human donor in good health. V gene TRBV5-4 combines with J gene TRBJ2-7; 11 nucleotides align to TRBD2. The CDR3 loop reads CASSPATSGILKQYF. The CDR3 coding sequence is TGTGCCAGCAGCCCGGCGACTAGCGGGATCTTGAAGCAGTACTTC. Using reference TRBV5-4 and TRBJ2-7 for the parts outside the CDR3, the full variable domain is ETGVTQSPTHLIKTRGQQVTLRCSSQSGHNTVSWYQQALGQGPQFIFQYYREEENGRGNFPPRFSGLQFPNYSSELNVNALELDDSALYLCASSPATSGILKQYFGPGTRLTVT.